This TCR beta chain was found in a study of shared clonotypes between healthy human individuals. A note on this clone: The antigen remains undetermined.

Germline values: CDR1 SEHNR, CDR2 FQNEAQ (reference sequence). This CDR3 is 13 amino acids long. V lost 1 base and J 3 bases, leaving 6 bases between the germline ends. Pooled CD45RO+ cells and CCR7-negative CD45RA+ TemRA cells made up CD8 memory. Study-wide results and limits: Expectations were that clonotype sharing among donors would be affected by sequencing depth.

Each subset's genomic DNA was split evenly across several immunoSEQ plates. This table comes from immunoSEQ multiplex PCR, and its TCRdb copy is limited to in-frame clones, with some not included. Seen here are about 120,000 clones, 68% observed once, and the top ten hold roughly 24%. Material for sequencing was memory CD8+ T cells sorted from blood. This sample's subset: CD45RO+ cells pooled with CCR7-negative TemRA cells. The receptor comes from a woman aged 25-40 years in good health. V gene TRBV7-9 combines with J gene TRBJ1-2; D uncertain. CDR3 coding DNA: TGTGCCAGCAGCTTAGGGGTATACTATGGCTACACCTTC. Protein sequence: CASSLGVYYGYTF.